This T cell receptor beta chain was observed in a study of T-cell reconstitution after alpha-beta-depleted transplantation in children. Study-level results: It was reported that alpha-beta T cells came from several hundred expanded graft clones (about two months after transplant). T-cell numbers and diversity, one year after transplant, stemmed largely from T cells that were newly produced.

Unique molecular identifiers were built into the TCRbeta library. In TCRdb, the PCR reads were re-called with MiXCR into one record per CDR3 protein. The data show around 190,000 distinct CDR3 sequences, about 6.6% seen once. CDR3 size: 14 residues. V was clipped by 7 bases and J by 7 bases, with 16 bases between them. Per germline, CDR1 MNHNS and CDR2 SASEGT. This clonotype was seen many times. As yet, its antigen is unknown. V is TRBV6-1 and J is TRBJ1-4, with D possibly matching TRBD1 (6 bases). The source was PBMCs, collected before TCRalphabeta/CD19-depleted stem cell transplant. This TCR derives from a boy aged 2 to 10 with acute lymphoblastic leukemia, due to receive a stem cell transplant. DNA of the CDR3: TGTGCCAGCAAGGAGGCAGGGGAGAGTGAAAAACTGTTTTTT. The encoded protein is CASKEAGESEKLFF.